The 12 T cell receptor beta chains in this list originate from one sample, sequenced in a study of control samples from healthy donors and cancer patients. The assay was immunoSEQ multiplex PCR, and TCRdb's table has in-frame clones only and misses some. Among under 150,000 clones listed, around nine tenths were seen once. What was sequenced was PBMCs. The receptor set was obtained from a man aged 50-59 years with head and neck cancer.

The CDR3 nucleotides read TGTGCCAGCAGTATAGCTAGCGGGAGGGACCACAATGAGCAGTTCTTC. It translates to CASSIASGRDHNEQFF. The V and J genes are TRBV28 and TRBJ2-1; 12 bases are a match to TRBD2. The junction had 7 bases not matched to a gene; V was cut back by 5 bases and J by 5 bases. Germline assignment: CDR1 MDHEN and CDR2 SYDVKM. This CDR3 spans 16 amino acids.

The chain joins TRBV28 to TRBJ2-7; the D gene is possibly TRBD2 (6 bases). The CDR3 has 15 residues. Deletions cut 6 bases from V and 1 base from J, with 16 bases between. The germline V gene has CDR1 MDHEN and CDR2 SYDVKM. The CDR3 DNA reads TGTGCCAGCAGCTTCGTTGGCGCGGGGTCCTACGAGCAGTACTTC. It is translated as CASSFVGAGSYEQYF.

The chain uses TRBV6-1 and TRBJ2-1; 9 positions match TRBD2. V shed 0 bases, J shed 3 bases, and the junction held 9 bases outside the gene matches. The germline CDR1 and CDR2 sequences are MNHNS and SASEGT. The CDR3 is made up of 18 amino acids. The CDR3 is CASSEARSTSGYYNEQFF. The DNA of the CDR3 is TGTGCCAGCAGTGAAGCAAGATCGACTAGCGGTTACTACAATGAGCAGTTCTTC.

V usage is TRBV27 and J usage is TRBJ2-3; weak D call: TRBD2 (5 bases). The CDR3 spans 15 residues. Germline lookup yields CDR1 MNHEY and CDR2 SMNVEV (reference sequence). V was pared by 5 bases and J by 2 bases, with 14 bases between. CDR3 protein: CASSPLGGSTDTQYF. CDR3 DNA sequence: TGTGCCAGCAGTCCCTTAGGAGGTTCCACAGATACGCAGTATTTT.

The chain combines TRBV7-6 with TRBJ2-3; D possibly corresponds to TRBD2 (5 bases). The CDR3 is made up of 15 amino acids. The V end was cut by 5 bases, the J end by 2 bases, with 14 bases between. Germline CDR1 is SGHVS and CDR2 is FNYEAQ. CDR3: CASSLQTTNTDTQYF. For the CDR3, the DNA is TGTGCCAGCAGCCTTCAGACTACCAACACAGATACGCAGTATTTT.

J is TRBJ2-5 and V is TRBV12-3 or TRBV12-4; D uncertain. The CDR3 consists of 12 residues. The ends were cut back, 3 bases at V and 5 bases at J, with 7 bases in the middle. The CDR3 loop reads CASSFSRETQYF. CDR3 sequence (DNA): TGTGCCAGCAGTTTCTCAAGGGAGACCCAGTACTTC.

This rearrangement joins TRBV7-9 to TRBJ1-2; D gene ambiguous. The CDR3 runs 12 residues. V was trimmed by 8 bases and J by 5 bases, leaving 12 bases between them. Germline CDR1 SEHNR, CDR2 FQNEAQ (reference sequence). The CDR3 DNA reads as TGTGCCAGCGATTCCCCCCGGTATGGCTACACCTTC. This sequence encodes CASDSPRYGYTF.

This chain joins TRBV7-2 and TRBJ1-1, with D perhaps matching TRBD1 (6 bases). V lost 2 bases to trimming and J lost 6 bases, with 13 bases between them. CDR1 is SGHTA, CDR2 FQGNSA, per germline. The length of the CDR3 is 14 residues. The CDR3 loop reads CASSLINRAPEAFF. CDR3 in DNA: TGTGCCAGCAGCTTAATTAACAGGGCCCCTGAAGCTTTCTTT.

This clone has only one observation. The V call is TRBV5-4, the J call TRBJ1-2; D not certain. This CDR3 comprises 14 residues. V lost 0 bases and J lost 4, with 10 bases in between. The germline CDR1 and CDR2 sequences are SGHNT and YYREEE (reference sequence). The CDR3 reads CASSLGGSAYGYTF. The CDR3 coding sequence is TGTGCCAGCAGCTTGGGCGGCTCCGCCTATGGCTACACCTTC. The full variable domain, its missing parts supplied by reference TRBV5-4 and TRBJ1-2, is ETGVTQSPTHLIKTRGQQVTLRCSSQSGHNTVSWYQQALGQGPQFIFQYYREEENGRGNFPPRFSGLQFPNYSSELNVNALELDDSALYLCASSLGGSAYGYTFGSGTRLTVV.

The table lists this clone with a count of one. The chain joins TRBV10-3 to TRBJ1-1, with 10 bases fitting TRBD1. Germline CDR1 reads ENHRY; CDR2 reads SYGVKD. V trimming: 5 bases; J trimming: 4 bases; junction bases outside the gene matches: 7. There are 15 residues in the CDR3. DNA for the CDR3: TGTGCCATCAGTAGACCGGGACAGGGGAGCACTGAAGCTTTCTTT. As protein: CAISRPGQGSTEAFF.

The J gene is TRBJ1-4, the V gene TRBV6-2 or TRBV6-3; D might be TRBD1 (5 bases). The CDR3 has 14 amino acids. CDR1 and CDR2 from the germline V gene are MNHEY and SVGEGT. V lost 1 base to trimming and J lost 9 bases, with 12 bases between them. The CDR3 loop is CASSYLRGGQKLFF. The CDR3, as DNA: TGTGCCAGCAGTTACTTAAGGGGAGGACAAAAACTGTTTTTT.

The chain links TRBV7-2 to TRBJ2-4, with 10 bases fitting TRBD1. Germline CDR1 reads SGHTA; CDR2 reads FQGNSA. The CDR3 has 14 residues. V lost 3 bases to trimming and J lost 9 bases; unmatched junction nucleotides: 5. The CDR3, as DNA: TGTGCCAGCAGCTTCGGGACAGGGGAGGTCATTCAGTACTTC. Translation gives CASSFGTGEVIQYF.